The 3 T cell receptor beta chains reported below all come from one sample, sequenced in a study of Ad26.COV2.S vaccination and SARS-CoV-2 variants. Assay used: immunoSEQ multiplex PCR; TCRdb lists only in-frame clones, some missing. The top ten clones hold more than 10% of a sample with some 480,000 clones, around 85% of them seen once. Treatment indicated: over 15 received Ad26.COV2.S at low or high dose, single or two shots; about 5 received placebo; per-sample allocation not given. Sampling took place 63 days after the first vaccine or placebo injection. The specimen was peripheral blood, collected in a trial of Ad26.COV2.S vaccine versus placebo. All receptors derive from a person between 18 and 60 years old who received the Ad26.COV2.S COVID-19 vaccine or a placebo.

This chain joins TRBV5-1 and TRBJ2-7; D gene ambiguous. CDR1 and CDR2 (germline): SGHRS, YFSETQ. The CDR3 totals 11 residues. Trimming pared 0 bases from V and 6 bases from J, leaving 4 bases between. The CDR3 nucleotides are TGCGCCAGCAGCTTGGCCGGCGAGCAGTACTTC. Amino acids: CASSLAGEQYF.

This chain links TRBV20-1 with TRBJ1-2; D is unclear. Trimming took 1 base from V and 4 from J, leaving 4 bases between them. This CDR3 spans 11 amino acids. Germline V gene lookup returns CDR1 DFQATT and CDR2 SNEGSKA (reference sequence). CDR3 amino acids: CSARGSYGYTF. The CDR3 nucleotides read TGCAGTGCTAGAGGCAGCTATGGCTACACCTTC.

J is TRBJ2-7 and V is TRBV18; D is perhaps TRBD1 or TRBD2 (5 bases each). The CDR3 length is 17 residues. CDR1 is KGHSH and CDR2 is LQKENI in the germline V gene. With 6 bases removed from V and 0 bases from J, the gap between germline ends came to 21 bases. CDR3 nucleotides: TGTGCCAGCTCCGTTAAAGATTCGGGGCTCCACTCCTACGAGCAGTACTTC. Translating gives CASSVKDSGLHSYEQYF.